The 28 T cell receptor beta chains reported below all come from one sample, sequenced in a study of response to subunit inactivated influenza vaccine. Each CDR3 protein is one row after TCRdb ran MiXCR on the RT-PCR reads. The sample has around 530,000 distinct CDR3 sequences, more than 15% seen once; the top ten hold less than 4%. The material was CD4+ T cells sorted from PBMCs, obtained around 25 months after vaccination. These receptor sequences come from a man between 45 and 75 years old who received an inactivated influenza vaccine.

This clonotype was seen a handful of times. The chain combines TRBV27 with TRBJ2-3; D is perhaps TRBD1 or TRBD2 (6 bases each). The CDR3 is 13 amino acids. V gave up 6 bases and J gave up 2 bases, with 9 bases separating them. The V gene's germline CDR1 is MNHEY and CDR2 SMNVEV (reference sequence). CDR3 region: CASRPGATDTQYF. The CDR3, as DNA: TGTGCCAGCAGACCGGGGGCCACAGATACGCAGTATTTT.

This clonotype appeared many times. This sequence joins TRBV18 and TRBJ1-1; 7 positions agree with TRBD1. The germline gives CDR1 KGHSH, CDR2 LQKENI. Unmatched junction bases numbered 8, after V lost 2 bases and J lost 11 bases. The CDR3 extends over 13 amino acids. The DNA for the CDR3 is TGTGCCAGCTCACCAGGGACAGCTACTGGTGCTTTCTTT. Translation gives CASSPGTATGAFF.

This clonotype has more than one count but fewer than ten. The chain couples TRBV7-2 to TRBJ2-1; tentatively, D is TRBD1 or TRBD2 (7 bases each). With 2 bases removed from V and 4 bases from J, the gap between germline ends came to 15 bases. The CDR3 contains 16 residues. Germline V gives CDR1 SGHTA, CDR2 FQGNSA. The CDR3 DNA is TGTGCCAGCAGCTTAAGCGGGACAGTAGGGTACAATGAGCAGTTCTTC. Protein: CASSLSGTVGYNEQFF. Supplemented by reference TRBV7-2 and TRBJ2-1, the full variable domain reads GAGVSQSPSNKVTEKGKDVELRCDPISGHTALYWYRQSLGQGLEFLIYFQGNSAPDKSGLPSDRFSAERTGGSVSTLTIQRTQQEDSAVYLCASSLSGTVGYNEQFFGPGTRLTVL.

This clonotype has a handful of counts. The chain links TRBV7-9 to TRBJ2-7; D is undetermined. Germline V lookup: CDR1 SEHNR, CDR2 FQNEAQ (reference sequence). V shed 5 bases and J shed 7 bases, with 18 bases lying between them. There are 14 residues in the CDR3. CDR3 in amino acids: CASSRETSALEQYF. CDR3 DNA sequence: TGTGCCAGCAGCCGAGAGACGTCGGCCTTGGAGCAGTACTTC.

V usage is TRBV5-1 and J usage is TRBJ2-1, with D perhaps TRBD1 (7 bases). CDR1 is SGHRS, CDR2 YFSETQ, per germline. This CDR3 is 15 amino acids long. The V end was cut by 4 bases, the J end by 12 bases, with 23 bases between. CDR3 nucleotides: TGCGCCAGCAGCCTCGGGACAGCTAAGGACTATTTGCAGTTCTTC. Amino acid sequence: CASSLGTAKDYLQFF.

In this sample, this clonotype turned up a few times. The chain joins TRBV6-5 to TRBJ1-6, with 9 bases lining up with TRBD1. This CDR3 is built from 18 residues. V gave up 0 bases and J gave up 7 bases; unmatched junction bases: 10. The germline gives CDR1 MNHEY, CDR2 SVGAGI. CDR3 protein: CASSYSNRGRYVNSPLHF. CDR3 bases: TGTGCCAGCAGTTACTCGAACAGGGGGCGGTATGTGAATTCACCCCTCCACTTT.

Many counts were recorded for this clonotype. The V and J genes are TRBV5-1 and TRBJ1-6; 10 bases fit TRBD1. Trimming at V came to 5 bases and at J to 9 bases, leaving 8 bases not matched to a gene. The CDR3 consists of 15 residues. Germline lookup yields CDR1 SGHRS and CDR2 YFSETQ. CDR3 nucleotides: TGCGCCAGCAGACGAGGACAGGGGGTTAGTTCACCCCTCCACTTT. It specifies CASRRGQGVSSPLHF.

This chain joins TRBV6-2 or TRBV6-3 and TRBJ1-2; D unresolved. The germline gives CDR1 MNHEY, CDR2 SVGEGT. The CDR3 extends over 15 amino acids. V was shortened by 6 bases and J by 10 bases, with 24 bases between the two germline ends. The chain's CDR3 is CASREGIGTGRPYTF. The CDR3 DNA sequence: TGTGCCAGCAGAGAAGGCATCGGCACGGGTCGTCCCTACACCTTC.

J is TRBJ2-1 and V is TRBV20-1, with D perhaps TRBD2 (7 bases). V lost 4 bases and J 7 bases, leaving 17 bases between the germline ends. The CDR3 consists of 14 residues. Germline V gene data show CDR1 as DFQATT and CDR2 as SNEGSKA (reference sequence). The CDR3, as DNA: TGCAGTGCTAAGGAGGGGGGGCAATGGAATGAGCAGTTCTTC. Amino acids: CSAKEGGQWNEQFF.

This clonotype was seen a few times. This chain uses TRBV29-1 with TRBJ1-3; D not resolved. With 2 bases removed from V and 6 bases from J, the gap between germline ends came to 8 bases. This CDR3 region has 12 residues. Germline CDR1 is SQVTM and CDR2 is ANQGSEA. As DNA, the CDR3 is TGCAGCGTTGAAACCCAGATAAACACCATATATTTT. As protein: CSVETQINTIYF.

The V gene is TRBV5-5, the J gene TRBJ2-7, with 7 positions matching TRBD1. The CDR3 is 15 residues long. Unmatched junction bases numbered 6, after V lost 0 bases and J lost 3 bases. Germline CDR1 and CDR2: SGHKS and YYEKEE (reference sequence). CDR3 nucleotide sequence: TGTGCCAGCAGCTTGGCGGCGGACAGGAGCTACGAGCAGTACTTC. Encoded protein: CASSLAADRSYEQYF.

This clonotype was recorded at least ten times. The chain has TRBV4-3 and TRBJ2-4; D possibly corresponds to TRBD1 (5 bases). This CDR3 comprises 15 residues. Germline V gives CDR1 LGHNA, CDR2 YSLEER. V lost 0 bases and J 5 bases, leaving 11 bases between the germline ends. The CDR3 bases are TGCGCCAGCAGCCAAGAGCCAGGGCTACAAAACATTCAGTACTTC. This sequence encodes CASSQEPGLQNIQYF.

V usage is TRBV20-1 and J usage is TRBJ1-1; unclear D gene. Germline assignment: CDR1 DFQATT and CDR2 SNEGSKA (reference sequence). The CDR3 sequence is 15 residues long. V gave up 0 bases and J gave up 1 base, with 12 bases separating them. The CDR3 DNA is TGCAGTGCTAGAGATCCGGGGAGGGCGAACACTGAAGCTTTCTTT. It is translated as CSARDPGRANTEAFF.

This clonotype was counted only a few times. The chain uses TRBV6-5 and TRBJ1-6, with no clear D. Trimming stripped 10 bases from V and 7 bases from J, with 11 bases between. The CDR3 sequence is 12 residues long. CDR1 and CDR2 (germline): MNHEY, SVGAGI. CDR3 sequence reads: CATHRGNSPLHF. CDR3 nucleotides: TGTGCCACCCATCGTGGCAATTCACCCCTCCACTTT.

Concerning this clonotype: The junction and the germline gene differ at one end; a read error may be behind it. The chain joins TRBV2 to TRBJ1-1; D call uncertain. Looked up from germline, CDR1 is SNHLY and CDR2 is FYNNEI. This CDR3 contains 14 residues. The CDR3 reads CASSSGPLKTEAFF. The CDR3 nucleotides read TGTGCCAGCAGCTCTGGACCTCTGAAGACTGAAGCTTTCTTT.

The chain links TRBV29-1 to TRBJ2-5, with D perhaps assigned TRBD1 or TRBD2 (5 bases each). Trimming removed 4 bases from V and 1 base from J, with 13 bases in between. The V gene's germline CDR1 is SQVTM and CDR2 ANQGSEA. The CDR3 runs 14 residues. The CDR3, as DNA: TGCAGCGTTGCTTCTGGGACCGGCCAAGAGACCCAGTACTTC. This codes for CSVASGTGQETQYF.

The rearrangement links TRBV12-3 or TRBV12-4 to TRBJ1-1; TRBD1 agrees at 7 bases. The CDR3 has 13 residues. The junction had 7 bases not matched to a gene; V was cut back by 5 bases and J by 7 bases. The CDR3 nucleotides read TGTGCCAGCAGTCACAGGGGTCAGATTGAAGCTTTCTTT. This codes for CASSHRGQIEAFF.

This clonotype was counted between two and nine times. This chain uses TRBV7-9 with TRBJ2-7; either TRBD1 or TRBD2 may fit D (5 bases each). V was cut by 2 bases and J by 6 bases, with 14 bases left in between. CDR1 and CDR2 (germline): SEHNR, FQNEAQ (reference sequence). This CDR3 region has 14 residues. The CDR3 loop reads CASSLQGRIREQYF. The DNA for the CDR3 is TGTGCCAGCAGCTTACAGGGACGGATTCGCGAGCAGTACTTC.

In this sample, this clonotype turned up a few times. The rearrangement links TRBV29-1 to TRBJ2-6; possible D gene TRBD2, 5 bases. The CDR3 is 15 amino acids. The germline gives CDR1 SQVTM, CDR2 ANQGSEA. Trimming stripped 4 bases from V and 0 bases from J, with 10 bases between. The CDR3 DNA reads as TGCAGCGTTGGAGGTGGGAGCTCTGGGGCCAACGTCCTGACTTTC. Encoded protein: CSVGGGSSGANVLTF.

J is TRBJ2-5 and V is TRBV6-5; D gene unclear. V was clipped by 4 bases and J by 2 bases, with 14 bases between them. The CDR3 contains 15 residues. The germline CDR1 and CDR2 sequences are MNHEY and SVGAGI. CDR3 coding DNA: TGTGCCAGCAGTTTCTCTTCTGCTATACAAGAGACCCAGTACTTC. Protein: CASSFSSAIQETQYF.

The chain couples TRBV7-2 to TRBJ2-2, with D hard to call. CDR1 SGHTA and CDR2 FQGNSA come from the germline V gene. This CDR3 is built from 14 residues. V dropped 4 bases and J dropped 3 bases, with 9 bases sitting between them. The CDR3 spells CASSSVGYTGELFF. The CDR3 DNA reads as TGTGCCAGCAGCTCGGTTGGGTACACCGGGGAGCTGTTTTTT.

This clonotype appeared many times. J is TRBJ1-2 and V is TRBV6-1; D call uncertain. From germline, CDR1 is MNHNS and CDR2 SASEGT. The CDR3 extends over 13 amino acids. Trimming took off 2 bases at V and 4 bases at J, with 8 bases between the two ends. The CDR3 spells CASSELGSYGYTF. CDR3 DNA sequence: TGTGCCAGCAGTGAATTAGGGTCCTATGGCTACACCTTC.

This chain connects TRBV7-9 to TRBJ2-2, with 8 positions matching TRBD2. V lost 4 bases and J lost 7; bases outside the gene matches: 11. The V gene's germline CDR1 is SEHNR and CDR2 FQNEAQ (reference sequence). This CDR3 spans 16 amino acids. CDR3 loop: CASSSGGAGVIGELFF. In DNA form, the CDR3 reads TGTGCCAGCAGCTCGGGGGGAGCGGGAGTGATCGGGGAGCTGTTTTTT.

As concerns this clonotype: At one end, the junction sequence differs from germline, possibly due to a read error. The gene calls are TRBV29-1 and TRBJ2-3; D is tentatively TRBD1 or TRBD2 (5 bases each). The CDR3 sequence is 17 residues long. From germline, CDR1 is SQVTM and CDR2 ANQGSEA. The CDR3 region has the DNA TGCAGCGTGGCTTCGGGGCGGCAAGTTTCTAGCACAGAAACGCAGTATTTT. The encoded protein is CSVASGRQVSSTETQYF.

The chain is built from TRBV4-1 and TRBJ1-1; 7 bases fit TRBD1. With V trimmed by 4 bases and J by 0 bases, 11 bases remained unmatched. Germline loops: CDR1 MGHRA, CDR2 YSYEKL. There are 17 residues in the CDR3. The CDR3 is CASSRDSRQGLNTEAFF. The DNA of the CDR3 is TGCGCCAGCAGCCGAGATTCCCGACAGGGACTGAACACTGAAGCTTTCTTT.

This clonotype was seen ten or more times. The chain combines TRBV10-3 with TRBJ2-1; 7 bases fit TRBD2. The CDR3 sequence is 13 residues long. V was clipped by 6 bases and J by 9 bases; unmatched bases: 8. Germline CDR1 is ENHRY and CDR2 is SYGVKD. CDR3 in DNA: TGTGCCATCAGCCTAGCGGCCGACAGTGAGCAGTTCTTC. This codes for CAISLAADSEQFF.

This chain links TRBV6-5 with TRBJ1-2; 8 bases are a match to TRBD1. J gave up 7 bases and V 0 bases, and 10 bases lay outside the gene matches. The CDR3 spans 16 residues. In germline, CDR1 is MNHEY, CDR2 SVGAGI. DNA for the CDR3: TGTGCCAGCAGTTACTCAGCCGGGGCAGGGGGCGTTGGCTACACCTTC. This encodes CASSYSAGAGGVGYTF.

V and J are TRBV11-2 and TRBJ2-3; D is unresolved. This CDR3 has 14 amino acids. Germline V CDR1 and CDR2: SGHAT, FQNNGV. V lost 1 base and J 10 bases, leaving 15 bases between the germline ends. The CDR3 bases are TGTGCCAGCAGCTTAGGACGACAAGGATTGGCGCAGTATTTT. Translating it yields CASSLGRQGLAQYF.